This T cell receptor (beta chain) was retrieved from a study of T cell responses to AZD1222 COVID-19 vaccine. V was trimmed by 3 bases and J by 5 bases, leaving 14 bases between them. The CDR3 runs to 14 residues. Germline CDR1 is MNHEY and CDR2 is SVGAGI. Method: immunoSEQ multiplex PCR; TCRdb's copy keeps in-frame clones and lacks some. Among approximately 150,000 clones, roughly nine tenths were seen once, and the ten largest hold 1% to 1.5%. V is TRBV6-5 and J is TRBJ2-7, with D unresolved. The sample consisted of peripheral blood, taken 28 days after the second AZD1222 dose. This sequence was found in an adult who received the AZD1222 COVID-19 vaccine. The CDR3 coding sequence is TGTGCCAGCAGTTATGTGAGACCCCCAAACGAGCAGTACTTC. Its protein is CASSYVRPPNEQYF.